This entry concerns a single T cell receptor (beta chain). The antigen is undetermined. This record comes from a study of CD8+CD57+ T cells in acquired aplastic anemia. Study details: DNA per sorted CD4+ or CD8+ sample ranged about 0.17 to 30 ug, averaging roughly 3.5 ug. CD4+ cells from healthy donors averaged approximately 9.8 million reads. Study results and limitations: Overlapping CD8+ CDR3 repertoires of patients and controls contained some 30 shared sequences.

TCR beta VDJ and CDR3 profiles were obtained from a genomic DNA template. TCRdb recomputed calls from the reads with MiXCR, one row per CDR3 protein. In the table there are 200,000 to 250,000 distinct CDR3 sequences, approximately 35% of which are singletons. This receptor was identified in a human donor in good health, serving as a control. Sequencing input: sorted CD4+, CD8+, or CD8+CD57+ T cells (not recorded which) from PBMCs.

For the CDR3, the DNA is TGCGCCAGCAGCTTCGAGTCCAGGGCGTGGACAGGCGACCCTAATGAGGAAGCTTTCTTT. Protein: CASSFESRAWTGDPNEEAFF. This chain connects TRBV5-1 to TRBJ1-1, with 7 bases lining up with TRBD1. CDR3 length: 20 amino acids. The germline gives CDR1 SGHRS, CDR2 YFSETQ. V lost 2 bases and J lost 8; bases outside the gene matches: 27.